These 21 T cell receptor beta chains came from one sample sequenced in a study of blood T cell repertoires in COVID-19. Clones were sequenced by immunoSEQ multiplex PCR, and TCRdb holds only the in-frame ones, with some missing. The table records about 320,000 clones, 70% to 90% of them present only once. The specimen was peripheral blood. These receptors came from a human donor in a cohort sampled during active COVID-19.

J is TRBJ1-1 and V is TRBV19, with D maybe TRBD1 (5 bases). CDR1 is LNHDA, CDR2 SQIVND, per germline (reference sequence). The CDR3 runs 14 residues. Trimming removed 5 bases at V and 1 base at J, with 11 bases between. DNA for the CDR3: TGTGCCAGTAGTCCCGGGGGGGGGAACACTGAAGCTTTCTTT. This gives the protein CASSPGGGNTEAFF.

The chain couples TRBV12-5 to TRBJ1-5; 8 bases are a match to TRBD1. Germline V lookup: CDR1 LGHNT, CDR2 FRNRAP. V was clipped by 2 bases and J by 2 bases; unmatched bases: 8. This CDR3 contains 17 residues. The CDR3 loop is CASGLTRQGRGNQPQHF. The CDR3 DNA sequence: TGTGCTAGTGGTTTGACCCGACAGGGGCGAGGCAATCAGCCCCAGCATTTT.

The rearrangement joins TRBV30 to TRBJ2-3; D gene ambiguous. CDR3 size: 13 residues. The V and J ends lost 4 bases and 4 bases respectively, with 12 bases between them. The V gene's germline CDR1 is GTSNPN and CDR2 SVGIG (reference sequence). The CDR3 DNA is TGTGCCTGGATTGAGGTGACTGCAGATACGCAGTATTTT. This sequence encodes CAWIEVTADTQYF.

This chain joins TRBV5-1 and TRBJ2-1, with D possibly being TRBD1 (6 bases). Germline loops: CDR1 SGHRS, CDR2 YFSETQ. V was clipped by 5 bases and J by 8 bases, with 8 bases between them. This CDR3 has 11 residues. CDR3 sequence: CASRNRDEQFF. Here the CDR3 DNA reads TGCGCCAGCAGGAACAGGGATGAGCAGTTCTTC.

The genes are TRBV5-5 and TRBJ1-1; D unresolved. Trimming stripped 0 bases from V and 4 bases from J, with 7 bases between. The germline gives CDR1 SGHKS, CDR2 YYEKEE (reference sequence). The CDR3 loop spans 13 amino acids. The CDR3 DNA reads as TGTGCCAGCAGCTTGGCTGGGCTCACTGAAGCTTTCTTT. Protein product: CASSLAGLTEAFF.

This clone occurred many times. The rearrangement links TRBV6-5 to TRBJ2-2, with D unresolved. In germline, CDR1 is MNHEY, CDR2 SVGAGI. Trimming cost V 10 bases and J 3 bases, with 15 bases left between them. There are 14 residues in the CDR3. The CDR3 DNA reads as TGTGCCACCACCCGAGACTGGGACACCGGGGAGCTGTTTTTT. Translation: CATTRDWDTGELFF.

The rearrangement joins TRBV12-5 to TRBJ2-7, with TRBD1 identical over 10 bases. The CDR3 runs 16 residues. Germline-derived CDR1 and CDR2 are LGHNT and FRNRAP. Trimming at V came to 7 bases and at J to 4 bases, leaving 13 bases not matched to a gene. This CDR3 reads CASANYFGTGEYEQYF. The DNA for the CDR3 is TGTGCTAGTGCTAATTACTTCGGGACAGGGGAATACGAGCAGTACTTC.

The chain has TRBV24-1 and TRBJ1-4; TRBD1 agrees at 9 bases. Germline V lookup: CDR1 KGHDR, CDR2 SFDVKD. Trimming at V came to 3 bases and at J to 5 bases, leaving 9 bases not matched to a gene. This CDR3 contains 17 residues. The CDR3 sequence is CATSDRTPGQGNEKLFF. CDR3 nucleotide sequence: TGTGCCACCAGTGATCGTACTCCGGGACAGGGAAATGAAAAACTGTTTTTT.

This chain uses TRBV10-3 with TRBJ2-2; TRBD2 is a possible D gene (6 bases). The CDR3 covers 13 residues. CDR1 is ENHRY, CDR2 SYGVKD, per germline. V was shortened by 7 bases and J by 5 bases, with 11 bases between the two germline ends. CDR3 DNA sequence: TGTGCCATCATGCCTGGGGGGACCGGGGAGCTGTTTTTT. This translates into CAIMPGGTGELFF.

The rearrangement links TRBV12-5 to TRBJ1-1, with D possibly matching TRBD1 (5 bases). Trimming removed 5 bases at V and 2 bases at J, with 9 bases between. Germline V lookup: CDR1 LGHNT, CDR2 FRNRAP. The CDR3 contains 13 residues. The CDR3 reads CASGLQGNTEAFF. The DNA of the CDR3 is TGTGCTAGTGGTCTCCAGGGTAACACTGAAGCTTTCTTT.

The chain combines TRBV7-3 with TRBJ1-2, with D unresolved. V lost 3 bases and J 5 bases, leaving 7 bases between the germline ends. The CDR3 length is 12 residues. The germline V gene encodes CDR1 SGHTA and CDR2 FQGTGA. The CDR3 is CASSFSSYGYTF. The CDR3 region has the DNA TGTGCCAGCAGCTTTAGTTCATATGGCTACACCTTC.

This clone was detected only a few times. The rearrangement links TRBV7-2 to TRBJ1-6; TRBD1 matches 9 bases. Germline V gene data show CDR1 as SGHTA and CDR2 as FQGNSA. This CDR3 region has 16 residues. The trim removed 2 bases at V and 9 bases at J, leaving 8 bases unmatched. Here the CDR3 DNA reads TGTGCCAGCAGCTTATTCCGGACAGGGGTAGTTTCACCCCTCCACTTT. This encodes CASSLFRTGVVSPLHF.

The gene calls are TRBV20-1 and TRBJ1-1, with 8 bases that match TRBD1. Germline V gene lookup returns CDR1 DFQATT and CDR2 SNEGSKA (reference sequence). The CDR3 spans 12 residues. The junction had 6 bases not matched to a gene; V was cut back by 3 bases and J by 9 bases. CDR3 sequence (DNA): TGCAGTGCTAGTCTAAGGACAGGGAAAGCTTTCTTT. Amino acids: CSASLRTGKAFF.

This clone was picked up a small number of times. This chain links TRBV6-4 with TRBJ1-2; TRBD1 agrees at 10 bases. Germline-derived CDR1 and CDR2 are MRHNA and SNTAGT. V was pared by 8 bases and J by 7 bases, with 4 bases of the junction left unmatched. The CDR3 contains 12 residues. The CDR3 DNA reads TGTGCCAGCTCGACAGGGGGCGGTGGCTACACCTTC. It is translated as CASSTGGGGYTF.

The CDR3 DNA follows: TGTGCCAGCAGCCGGGTAGCGGGGGTTCCTTACAATGAGCAGTTCTTC. Its translation is CASSRVAGVPYNEQFF. This sequence joins TRBV3-1 (or the pseudogene TRBV3-2) and TRBJ2-1, with 9 bases aligning to TRBD2. This CDR3 is 16 amino acids long. CDR1 is LGHDT, CDR2 YNNKEL, per germline (reference sequence). V lost 4 bases, J lost 4 bases, and 8 bases stayed unmatched.

This chain uses TRBV29-1 with TRBJ1-1; 8 bases align to TRBD1. This CDR3 contains 13 residues. The germline gives CDR1 SQVTM, CDR2 ANQGSEA. J gave up 1 base and V 6 bases, and 4 bases lay outside the gene matches. The CDR3 reads CSVGDRPNTEAFF. The CDR3, as DNA: TGCAGCGTCGGGGACAGGCCGAACACTGAAGCTTTCTTT. Supplemented by reference TRBV29-1 and TRBJ1-1, the full variable domain reads SAVISQKPSRDICQRGTSLTIQCQVDSQVTMMFWYRQQPGQSLTLIATANQGSEATYESGFVIDKFPISRPNLTFSTLTVSNMSPEDSSIYLCSVGDRPNTEAFFGQGTRLTVV.

The rearrangement uses TRBV5-1 and TRBJ2-7; perhaps TRBD2 as D (7 bases). V shed 4 bases and J shed 7 bases, with 21 bases lying between them. Germline-derived CDR1 and CDR2 are SGHRS and YFSETQ. The CDR3 is 15 amino acids. The chain's CDR3 is CASSPSAGGQSEQYF. The CDR3 nucleotides are TGCGCCAGCAGCCCCTCTGCCGGGGGGCAATCAGAGCAGTACTTC.

The J gene is TRBJ2-4, the V gene TRBV20-1; D is possibly TRBD2 (6 bases). Germline V gene sequence: CDR1 DFQATT, CDR2 SNEGSKA (reference sequence). The V end lost 3 bases, the J end lost 7 bases, and 7 bases lay between the germline ends. The CDR3 is made up of 11 amino acids. CDR3 sequence (DNA): TGCAGTGCTAGCCGGGAGAACATTCAGTACTTC. This encodes CSASRENIQYF.

The rearrangement joins TRBV3-1 (or the pseudogene TRBV3-2) to TRBJ1-1; D is unclear. Germline V lookup: CDR1 LGHDT, CDR2 YNNKEL (reference sequence). This CDR3 comprises 13 residues. The V end was cut by 4 bases, the J end by 3 bases, with 9 bases between. The CDR3 nucleotides read TGTGCCAGCAGCCCCCGTTATGACACTGAAGCTTTCTTT. It encodes CASSPRYDTEAFF.

J is TRBJ1-4 and V is TRBV11-2, with D unclear. In germline, CDR1 is SGHAT, CDR2 FQNNGV. This CDR3 is 13 amino acids long. Between the trimmed V and J ends, which lost 2 bases and 5 bases, there was a span of 6 bases. The CDR3 DNA is TGTGCCAGCAGCTTATTGTTAAATGAAAAACTGTTTTTT. As protein: CASSLLLNEKLFF.

CDR3: CASSDYYEQYF. In DNA form, the CDR3 reads TGTGCCAGCAGCGACTACTACGAGCAGTACTTC. The V gene is TRBV3-1 (or the pseudogene TRBV3-2), the J gene TRBJ2-7; TRBD2 might be the D (5 bases). The germline V gene encodes CDR1 LGHDT and CDR2 YNNKEL (reference sequence). V was pared by 5 bases and J by 3 bases, with 5 bases between. The CDR3 spans 11 residues.